This entry lists 22 T cell receptor beta chains sequenced from one sample in a study of T cells in Graves' hyperthyroidism and ophthalmopathy. Amplification of TCR beta CDR3 regions was performed using RNA transcripts as template. HTBI primers were the set used in a first-round RT-PCR of the TCR CDR3. From the multiplex PCR reads, TCRdb called clonotypes with MiXCR, one entry per CDR3 protein. Of hundreds of thousands of distinct CDR3 sequences listed, 46% are singletons. Sample: peripheral blood or thyroid tissue (not recorded which). These receptors originate from a young woman with Graves' hyperthyroidism.

This clonotype was found once. This may arise from a read error, as a much more abundant clone is one base away. V gene TRBV2 combines with J gene TRBJ2-7; TRBD1 matches at 10 bases. This CDR3 spans 17 amino acids. V dropped 6 bases and J dropped 1; count of bases not matched to a gene: 12. Germline V gene sequence: CDR1 SNHLY, CDR2 FYNNEI. The CDR3 region is CASSTTLGQGRSYEQYF. CDR3 sequence (DNA): TGTGCCAGCAGCACTACCCTGGGACAGGGGAGGTCCTACGAGCAGTACTTC.

The V gene is TRBV10-3, the J gene TRBJ2-3; D is possibly TRBD2 (6 bases). The CDR3 is made up of 14 amino acids. Germline values: CDR1 ENHRY, CDR2 SYGVKD. Trimming took off 6 bases at V and 0 bases at J, with 10 bases between the two ends. The CDR3 DNA follows: TGTGCCATCAGCGATGGGACTAGCACAGATACGCAGTATTTT. This codes for CAISDGTSTDTQYF.

This clonotype has just a few counts. The gene calls are TRBV7-2 and TRBJ1-5, with a possible D match to TRBD1 (6 bases). Germline values: CDR1 SGHTA, CDR2 FQGNSA. V shed 1 base and J shed 4 bases, with 11 bases lying between them. The CDR3 length is 15 residues. The CDR3 sequence: CASSLDRVANQPQHF. In DNA form, the CDR3 reads TGTGCCAGCAGCTTAGACAGGGTGGCGAATCAGCCCCAGCATTTT.

This clonotype has only a few counts. The V and J genes are TRBV5-1 and TRBJ1-4; possible D gene TRBD1, 5 bases. V was pared by 5 bases and J by 8 bases, with 10 bases between. The CDR3 runs to 12 residues. CDR1 is SGHRS, CDR2 YFSETQ, per germline. CDR3 nucleotides: TGCGCCAGCAGGAGGGGACGAGAAAAACTGTTTTTT. As protein: CASRRGREKLFF.

Concerning this clonotype: Relative to the germline gene, one junction end is altered; a read error may explain this. The gene calls are TRBV7-9 and TRBJ2-7; 10 bases match TRBD1. CDR1 and CDR2 from the germline V gene are SEHNR and FQNEAQ (reference sequence). The CDR3 extends over 15 amino acids. Here the CDR3 DNA reads TGTGCCAGCAGCATTAGACAGGGGGCGACCTACGAGCAGTGCTTC. Its translation: CASSIRQGATYEQCF.

This clonotype was seen more than once but under ten times. The chain recombines TRBV10-1 with TRBJ2-5; the match to TRBD2 covers 10 bases. The CDR3 spans 15 residues. The trim removed 6 bases at V and 5 bases at J, leaving 9 bases unmatched. Germline V gives CDR1 WNHNN, CDR2 SYGVQD (reference sequence). The CDR3 bases are TGCGCCAGCAGCTCCGAGCGGGAGGGCCTGGAGACCCAGTACTTC. Translated, it gives CASSSEREGLETQYF.

This clonotype was counted once. This may be a read error, as it is one base from a much larger clone. V is TRBV5-1 and J is TRBJ2-5; D might be TRBD2 (6 bases). The CDR3 consists of 11 residues. CDR1 is SGHRS, CDR2 YFSETQ, per germline. The DNA of the CDR3 is TGCGCCAGCAGCACGGGAGAGGCCCAGTACTTC. This encodes CASSTGEAQYF.

This chain joins TRBV6-4 and TRBJ1-4; D uncertain. CDR3 length equals 12 residues. The V end was cut by 2 bases, the J end by 13 bases, with 11 bases between. Germline CDR1 and CDR2: MRHNA and SNTAGT. This CDR3 is CASSDIWRTLFF. The CDR3 coding sequence is TGTGCCAGCAGTGACATCTGGAGAACACTGTTTTTT.

V is TRBV19 and J is TRBJ2-7; D may be TRBD1 (5 bases). The CDR3 runs to 14 residues. Between the trimmed V and J ends, which lost 4 bases and 3 bases, there was a span of 13 bases. CDR1 and CDR2 (germline): LNHDA, SQIVND (reference sequence). CDR3 residues: CASSTQQTDYEQYF. CDR3 nucleotides: TGTGCCAGTAGTACCCAACAGACAGACTACGAGCAGTACTTC.

This chain links TRBV10-3 with TRBJ1-3; 7 bases are shared with TRBD1. CDR3 size: 14 residues. Germline V gene lookup returns CDR1 ENHRY and CDR2 SYGVKD. V lost 6 bases and J lost 0; bases outside the gene matches: 2. CDR3 protein: CAISGQVSGNTIYF. The DNA for the CDR3 is TGTGCCATCAGCGGACAGGTCTCTGGAAACACCATATATTTT.

Regarding this clonotype: A much bigger clone sits one base away, suggesting this may be a read error. This chain joins TRBV7-9 and TRBJ1-2; TRBD1 is a possible D gene (5 bases). The germline gives CDR1 SEHNR, CDR2 FQNEAQ (reference sequence). CDR3 size: 11 residues. CDR3 region: CGSSRVSGYTF. The CDR3 DNA follows: TGTGGCAGCAGCAGGGTTTCTGGCTACACCTTC.

Remarks on this clonotype: A single base separates this from a much larger clone, so it may be a read error. The CDR3 protein is CATSRPPYPTSSYEQYF. The CDR3 DNA follows: TGTGCCACCAGCAGGCCGCCCTACCCGACAAGCTCCTACGAGCAGTACTTC. This rearrangement joins TRBV15 to TRBJ2-7; the D is unclear. V was pared by 3 bases and J by 0 bases, with 18 bases between. The germline V gene has CDR1 LNHNV and CDR2 YYDKDF (reference sequence). CDR3 length equals 17 residues.

The rearrangement links TRBV11-2 to TRBJ2-1; 12 bases line up with TRBD2. Germline CDR1 and CDR2: SGHAT and FQNNGV. This CDR3 has 16 residues. J gave up 3 bases and V 4 bases, and 4 bases lay outside the gene matches. CDR3 in DNA: TGTGCCAGCAGCTCCCCGGGACTAGCGGGCTACAATGAGCAGTTCTTC. This gives the protein CASSSPGLAGYNEQFF.

V is TRBV4-3 and J is TRBJ2-7; D is uncertain. V shed 3 bases and J shed 3 bases, with 12 bases lying between them. The CDR3 contains 14 residues. Germline V lookup: CDR1 LGHNA, CDR2 YSLEER. CDR3 nucleotide sequence: TGCGCCAGCAGCCAGCTAGTAATCGGCTACGAGCAGTACTTC. This translates into CASSQLVIGYEQYF.

This clonotype was recorded a few times. The chain combines TRBV7-6 with TRBJ1-4; D uncertain. The CDR3 has 13 residues. Trimming cost V 4 bases and J 6 bases, with 9 bases left between them. CDR1 is SGHVS and CDR2 is FNYEAQ in the germline V gene. CDR3 sequence reads: CASSSGRDEKLFF. CDR3 in DNA: TGTGCCAGCAGCTCTGGGAGGGATGAAAAACTGTTTTTT.

There are a few counts of this clonotype. The rearrangement links TRBV15 to TRBJ1-5; D gene uncertain. The CDR3 loop spans 16 amino acids. The V and J ends lost 2 bases and 0 bases respectively, with 11 bases between them. The germline V gene encodes CDR1 LNHNV and CDR2 YYDKDF (reference sequence). This CDR3 reads CATSRSQFFSNQPQHF. The CDR3 region has the DNA TGTGCCACCAGCAGATCACAGTTCTTTAGCAATCAGCCCCAGCATTTT. Combining the CDR3 with reference TRBV15 and TRBJ1-5 gives the whole variable domain DAMVIQNPRYQVTQFGKPVTLSCSQTLNHNVMYWYQQKSSQAPKLLFHYYDKDFNNEADTPDNFQSRRPNTSFCFLDIRSPGLGDTAMYLCATSRSQFFSNQPQHFGDGTRLSIL.

J is TRBJ2-6 and V is TRBV7-2, with D unresolved. This CDR3 has 14 amino acids. Germline CDR1 SGHTA, CDR2 FQGNSA. The ends were cut back, 8 bases at V and 2 bases at J, with 10 bases in the middle. This chain's CDR3 is CASSPEPGANVLTF. DNA for the CDR3: TGTGCCAGCTCACCAGAGCCTGGGGCCAACGTCCTGACTTTC.

The gene calls are TRBV7-9 and TRBJ1-1; D not resolved. In germline, CDR1 is SEHNR, CDR2 FQNEAQ (reference sequence). This CDR3 has 14 amino acids. V lost 3 bases and J 2 bases, leaving 10 bases between the germline ends. The CDR3 reads CASSLEKGNTEAFF. Written as DNA, the CDR3 is TGTGCCAGCAGCTTGGAAAAGGGAAACACTGAAGCTTTCTTT.

The J gene is TRBJ1-4, the V gene TRBV7-9; no definite D call. Deletions cut 8 bases from V and 6 bases from J, with 19 bases between. The germline CDR1 and CDR2 sequences are SEHNR and FQNEAQ (reference sequence). CDR3 length: 15 residues. CDR3 nucleotide sequence: TGTGCCAGCTTCGGGAGAGCGGCGGGTGATGAAAAACTGTTTTTT. Its protein is CASFGRAAGDEKLFF.

This clonotype was seen a few times. J is TRBJ1-4 and V is TRBV19; possibly TRBD1 for D (6 bases). Between the trimmed V and J ends, which lost 9 bases and 3 bases, there was a span of 20 bases. Germline V gene sequence: CDR1 LNHDA, CDR2 SQIVND (reference sequence). CDR3 size: 16 residues. Here the CDR3 reads CASTDLQGSANEKLFF. CDR3 DNA sequence: TGTGCCAGCACCGACTTACAGGGTTCAGCTAATGAAAAACTGTTTTTT.

This clonotype has more than one count but fewer than ten. The chain is built from TRBV7-6 and TRBJ1-6; D is perhaps TRBD1 (5 bases). Germline assignment: CDR1 SGHVS and CDR2 FNYEAQ. This CDR3 comprises 15 residues. V shed 5 bases and J shed 6 bases, with 14 bases lying between them. CDR3 coding DNA: TGTGCCAGCAGCCTGACAGCGCCTTTTAATTCACCCCTCCACTTT. This sequence encodes CASSLTAPFNSPLHF.

This clonotype came up many times. The J gene is TRBJ1-4, the V gene TRBV2; TRBD1 might be the D (6 bases). Per the germline V gene, CDR1 is SNHLY and CDR2 is FYNNEI. V lost 5 bases, J lost 7 bases, and 14 bases lay in between. The CDR3 sequence is 14 residues long. The CDR3 loop is CASSWSQGGEKLFF. The CDR3 coding sequence is TGTGCCAGCAGTTGGTCACAGGGTGGTGAAAAACTGTTTTTT.